This T cell receptor (beta chain) was sequenced in a study of T cells in Graves' hyperthyroidism and ophthalmopathy. Broader study findings: Most clonotypes expanded in the thyroid (above 0.001) were also present in blood. A model of 13 V-J features distinguished ophthalmopathy from stable hyperthyroidism.

Exclusion followed for patients with uncontrolled infection, other autoimmune disease, pregnancy or lactation. Researchers took RNA transcripts and amplified the TCR beta CDR3 regions from them. HTBI primers drove first-round RT-PCR of the TCR CDR3. TCRdb redid the calling of the multiplex PCR reads with MiXCR, one entry per CDR3 protein. In the table there are 490,000 or so distinct CDR3 sequences, about 20% of which are singletons. This clonotype has a count of ten or more. Its antigen is still unknown. What was sequenced was blood. This clonotype was sampled from a man between 35 and 55 years old with Graves' ophthalmopathy.

CDR3 residues: CASSHGTRSYEQYF. The CDR3 DNA sequence: TGCGCCAGCAGCCACGGGACTAGATCCTACGAGCAGTACTTC. The rearrangement uses TRBV5-1 and TRBJ2-7; TRBD2 matches at 8 bases. Germline loops: CDR1 SGHRS, CDR2 YFSETQ. The CDR3 runs to 14 residues. The trim removed 4 bases at V and 1 base at J, leaving 4 bases unmatched.